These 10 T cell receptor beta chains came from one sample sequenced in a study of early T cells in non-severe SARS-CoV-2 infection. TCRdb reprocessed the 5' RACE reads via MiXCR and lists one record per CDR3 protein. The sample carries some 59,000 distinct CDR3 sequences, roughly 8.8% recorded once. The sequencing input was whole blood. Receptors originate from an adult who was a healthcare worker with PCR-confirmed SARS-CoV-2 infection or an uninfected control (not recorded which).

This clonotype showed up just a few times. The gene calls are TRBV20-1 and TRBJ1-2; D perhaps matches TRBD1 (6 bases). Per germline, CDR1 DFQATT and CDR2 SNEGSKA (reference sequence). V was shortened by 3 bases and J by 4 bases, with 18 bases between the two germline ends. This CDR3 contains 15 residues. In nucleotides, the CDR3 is TGCAGTGCTAGGAGTCTGCTGGGGGCGGGCTATGGCTACACCTTC. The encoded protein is CSARSLLGAGYGYTF.

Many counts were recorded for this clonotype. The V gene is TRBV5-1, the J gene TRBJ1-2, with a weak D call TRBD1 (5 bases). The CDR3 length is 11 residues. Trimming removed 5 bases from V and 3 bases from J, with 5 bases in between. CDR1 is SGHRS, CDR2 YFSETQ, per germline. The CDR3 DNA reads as TGCGCCAGCAGACAGGACTATGGCTACACCTTC. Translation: CASRQDYGYTF.

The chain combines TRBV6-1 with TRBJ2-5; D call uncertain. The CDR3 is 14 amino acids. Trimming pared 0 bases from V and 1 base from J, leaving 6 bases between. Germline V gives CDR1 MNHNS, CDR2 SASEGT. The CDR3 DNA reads TGTGCCAGCAGTGAAGCGCAGGTCCAAGAGACCCAGTACTTC. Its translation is CASSEAQVQETQYF.

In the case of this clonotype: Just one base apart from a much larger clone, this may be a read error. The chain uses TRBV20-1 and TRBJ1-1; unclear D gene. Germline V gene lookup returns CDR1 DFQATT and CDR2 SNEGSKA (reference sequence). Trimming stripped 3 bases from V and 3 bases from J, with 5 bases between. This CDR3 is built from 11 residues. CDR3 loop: CSASGDTEAFF. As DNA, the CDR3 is TGCAGTGCTAGCGGGGACACTGAAGCTTTCTTT.

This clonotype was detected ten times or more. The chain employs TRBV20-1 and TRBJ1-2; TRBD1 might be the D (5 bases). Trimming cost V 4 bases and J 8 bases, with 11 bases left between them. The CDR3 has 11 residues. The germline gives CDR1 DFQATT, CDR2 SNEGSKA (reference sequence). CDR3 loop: CSATGTGGYTF. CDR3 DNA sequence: TGCAGTGCTACCGGGACTGGAGGCTACACCTTC.

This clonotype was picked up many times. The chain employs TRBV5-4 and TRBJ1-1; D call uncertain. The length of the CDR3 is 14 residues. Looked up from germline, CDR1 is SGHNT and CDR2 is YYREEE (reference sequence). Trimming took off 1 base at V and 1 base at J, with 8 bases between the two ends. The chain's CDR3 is CASSLRQENTEAFF. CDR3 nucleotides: TGTGCCAGCAGCTTGAGGCAGGAGAACACTGAAGCTTTCTTT.

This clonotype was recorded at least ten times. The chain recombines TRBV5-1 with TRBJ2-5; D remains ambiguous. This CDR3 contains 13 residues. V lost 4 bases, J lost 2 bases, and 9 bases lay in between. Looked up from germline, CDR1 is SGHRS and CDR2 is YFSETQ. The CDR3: CASSGELQETQYF. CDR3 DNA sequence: TGCGCCAGCAGCGGCGAACTTCAAGAGACCCAGTACTTC. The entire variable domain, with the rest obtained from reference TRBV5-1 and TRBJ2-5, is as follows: KAGVTQTPRYLIKTRGQQVTLSCSPISGHRSVSWYQQTPGQGLQFLFEYFSETQRNKGNFPGRFSGRQFSNSRSEMNVSTLELGDSALYLCASSGELQETQYFGPGTRLLVL.

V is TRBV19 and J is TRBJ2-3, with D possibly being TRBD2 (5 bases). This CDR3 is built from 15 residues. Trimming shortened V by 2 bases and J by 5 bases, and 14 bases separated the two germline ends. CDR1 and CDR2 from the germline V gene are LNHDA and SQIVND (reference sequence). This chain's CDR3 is CASSILDNAGDTQYF. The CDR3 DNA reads TGTGCCAGTAGTATATTAGATAACGCGGGAGATACGCAGTATTTT.

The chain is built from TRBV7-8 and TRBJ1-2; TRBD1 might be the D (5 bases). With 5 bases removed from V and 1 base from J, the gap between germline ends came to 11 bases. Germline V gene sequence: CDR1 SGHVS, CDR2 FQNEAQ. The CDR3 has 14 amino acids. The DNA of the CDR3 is TGTGCCAGCAGCGCGGGACCGATTAACTATGGCTACACCTTC. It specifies CASSAGPINYGYTF.

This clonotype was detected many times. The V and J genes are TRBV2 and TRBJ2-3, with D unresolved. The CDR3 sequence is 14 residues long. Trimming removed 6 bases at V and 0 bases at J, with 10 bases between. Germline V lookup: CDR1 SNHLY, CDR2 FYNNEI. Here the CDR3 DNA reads TGTGCCAGCAGATCGACCTCAAGCACAGATACGCAGTATTTT. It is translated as CASRSTSSTDTQYF. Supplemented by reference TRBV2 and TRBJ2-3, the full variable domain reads EPEVTQTPSHQVTQMGQEVILRCVPISNHLYFYWYRQILGQKVEFLVSFYNNEISEKSEIFDDQFSVERPDGSNFTLKIRSTKLEDSAMYFCASRSTSSTDTQYFGPGTRLTVL.